A selection of T cell receptor beta chains follows, all from one sample in a study of Graves' ophthalmopathy and Graves' hyperthyroidism. TCRdb independently ran MiXCR on the multiplex PCR reads; one entry per CDR3 protein. The sample contains 620,000 or so distinct CDR3 sequences, approximately 21% of which appear only once. Sequencing used peripheral blood. The origin of the receptors is a young woman with stable Graves' hyperthyroidism. Some clones in this sample may be carry-over from other donors' samples. The CDR3 runs from the conserved cysteine through the conserved F or W. A D gene is named only where the DNA matches it firmly. Not every row has a clone size; where given, it reads once, few, many or a size class.

J | V | size | D | DNA | CDR3
TRBJ2-5 | TRBV12-3/TRBV12-4 | many | TRBD2 | TGTGCCAGCACCAGGACTAGCGGGAGCGAGACCCAGTACTTC | CASTRTSGSETQYF
TRBJ1-1 | TRBV27 | few | NA | TGTGCCAGCAGTTTAACCACCGGGACATCTGAAGCTTTCTTT | CASSLTTGTSEAFF
TRBJ1-1 | TRBV19 | few | NA | TGTGCCAGTAGTATTGGGGGGCCCACTGAAGCTTTCTTT | CASSIGGPTEAFF
TRBJ1-5 | TRBV6-2/TRBV6-3 | many | NA | TGTGCCAGCGACACAGGGCGGAAATTGGGCAATCAGCCCCAGCATTTT | CASDTGRKLGNQPQHF
TRBJ1-1 | TRBV11-1 | NA | NA | TGTGCCAGCAGCTTAGCCCCGCGGGCCAGAACTGAAGCTTTCTTT | CASSLAPRARTEAFF
TRBJ2-5 | TRBV3-1 | NA | TRBD2 | TGTGCCAGCAGCACGGGACTAGCGGGGCCTGCTGGTGGGGAGACCCAGTACTTC | CASSTGLAGPAGGETQYF
TRBJ2-7 | TRBV19 | NA | TRBD1 | TGTGCCAGTAGTATGGGACAGAGCCCATCCTACGAGCAGTACTTC | CASSMGQSPSYEQYF
TRBJ2-6 | TRBV18 | NA | NA | TGTGCCAGCTGCCCGACTGGCGGGGCCAACGTCCTGACTTTC | CASCPTGGANVLTF
TRBJ1-1 | TRBV5-1 | many | NA | TGCGCCAGCAGCTTTACGGGAGGGGGGAACACTGAAGCTTTCTTT | CASSFTGGGNTEAFF
TRBJ2-7 | TRBV6-5 | NA | TRBD1 | TGTGCCAGCAGTTACCGGGACAGGCAGTACTTC | CASSYRDRQYF
TRBJ2-7 | TRBV28 | many | TRBD2 | TGTGCCAGCAGCAAACCTTCGACGACTAGCTGGTTAGTTTACGAGCAGTACTTC | CASSKPSTTSWLVYEQYF
TRBJ2-7 | TRBV6-2/TRBV6-3 | NA | TRBD2 | TGTGCCAGCATGCGGCGCGGGAGGGCCGGGCGTTACTTC | CASMRRGRAGRYF
TRBJ1-1 | TRBV6-1 | NA | NA | TGTGCCAGCAGTGAGCAGACAGCTAACACTGAAGCTTTCTTT | CASSEQTANTEAFF
TRBJ2-7 | TRBV15 | few | NA | TGTGCCACCAGCAGAGACATCCTCCCCCCTTTAACCCACTACGAGCAGTACTTC | CATSRDILPPLTHYEQYF
TRBJ1-2 | TRBV6-1 | many | NA | TGTGCCAGCAGCGACCGCGTAGGCAGTCCTAACTATGGCTACACCTTC | CASSDRVGSPNYGYTF
TRBJ1-1 | TRBV6-4 | many | TRBD1 | TGTGCCAGCAGCGACCCGAGACAGGGGGATACTGAAGCTTTCTTT | CASSDPRQGDTEAFF
TRBJ2-5 | TRBV7-7 | many | TRBD1 | TGTGCTAGGCCGACAGGGCGCCAGACCCAGTACTTC | CARPTGRQTQYF
TRBJ1-1 | TRBV20-1 | NA | TRBD1 | TGCAGTGCCCTGTTATCACCGACAGGGACGGGCACTGAAGCTTTCTTT | CSALLSPTGTGTEAFF
TRBJ1-1 | TRBV12-3/TRBV12-4 | NA | NA | TGTGCCAGCAGTTTAAGGGTGGGAGCTTTCTTT | CASSLRVGAFF
TRBJ2-5 | TRBV24-1 | NA | NA | TGTGCCACCAGTGAGGCGGGACGACGACAAGAGACCCAGTACTTC | CATSEAGRRQETQYF
TRBJ2-7 | TRBV20-1 | NA | TRBD2 | TGCAGTGCTTCTGGACTAGCGGGAGGCCCTAGCTCCTACGAGCAGTACTTC | CSASGLAGGPSSYEQYF
TRBJ1-6 | TRBV30 | few | NA | TGTGCCTGGAGTGTCCGGGGGGGCTATAATTCACCCCTCCACTTT | CAWSVRGGYNSPLHF
TRBJ2-7 | TRBV27 | NA | NA | TGTGCCAGCAGTTCCGCCGGAGGCCGGGGTTATCCCTACGAGCAGTACTTC | CASSSAGGRGYPYEQYF
TRBJ2-6 | TRBV20-1 | NA | TRBD1 | TGCAGTGCTAGACAAAGGACAGGGGTCCTCTCTGGGGCCAACGTCCTGACTTTC | CSARQRTGVLSGANVLTF
TRBJ1-1 | TRBV5-1 | many | NA | TGCGCCAGCAGCTTGGACAGTGGCGCCGCACAAGCTTTCTTT | CASSLDSGAAQAFF
TRBJ2-7 | TRBV20-1 | NA | NA | TGCAGTGCTAGAGCGTCATTAACTTACGAGCAGTACTTC | CSARASLTYEQYF
TRBJ2-4 | TRBV3-1 | NA | NA | TGTGCCAGCAGCCAAGCCACGGAGGGGACAGGAGGGGAGGGCGCCAAAAACATTCAGTACTTC | CASSQATEGTGGEGAKNIQYF
TRBJ1-2 | TRBV28 | NA | TRBD1 | TGTGCCAGCAGTGACGGACAGGGGTTTGGCTATGGCTACACCTTC | CASSDGQGFGYGYTF
TRBJ1-2 | TRBV6-1 | many | TRBD1 | TGTGCCAGCAGGGACACGGGACAGGGTTATGGCTACACCTTC | CASRDTGQGYGYTF
TRBJ1-1 | TRBV19 | few | TRBD1 | TGTGCCAGTAGTATGCGTTGGCAGGGGGGACTCCTCACTGAAGCTTTCTTT | CASSMRWQGGLLTEAFF
TRBJ1-3 | TRBV28 | NA | NA | TGTGCCAGCAGTTTAACCAACACCATATATTTT | CASSLTNTIYF